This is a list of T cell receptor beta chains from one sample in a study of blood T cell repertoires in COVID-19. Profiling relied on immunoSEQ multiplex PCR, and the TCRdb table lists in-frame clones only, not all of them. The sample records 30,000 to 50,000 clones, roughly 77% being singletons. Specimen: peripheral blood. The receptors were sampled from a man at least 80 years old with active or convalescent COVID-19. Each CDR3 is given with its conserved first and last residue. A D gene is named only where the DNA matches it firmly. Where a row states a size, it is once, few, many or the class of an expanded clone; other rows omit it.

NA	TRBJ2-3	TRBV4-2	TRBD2	CASRTGLADTQYF	TGTGCCAGCAGGACGGGACTAGCGGATACGCAGTATTTT
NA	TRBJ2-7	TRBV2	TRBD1	CASAQTGGFDEQYF	TGTGCCAGCGCACAGACAGGGGGGTTCGACGAGCAGTACTTC
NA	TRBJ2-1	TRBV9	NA	CASSVVPSTHEQFF	TGTGCCAGCAGCGTAGTACCTAGCACGCATGAGCAGTTCTTC
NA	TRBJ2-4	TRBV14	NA	CASSGAGSLANIQYF	TGTGCCAGCAGCGGGGCCGGGAGCTTGGCGAACATTCAGTACTTC
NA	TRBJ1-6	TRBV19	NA	CASSWGRDSPLHF	TGTGCCAGTAGCTGGGGCAGGGATTCACCCCTCCACTTT
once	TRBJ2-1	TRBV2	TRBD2	CASSGGLAGAYEQFF	TGTGCCAGCAGTGGGGGACTAGCGGGAGCCTATGAGCAGTTCTTC
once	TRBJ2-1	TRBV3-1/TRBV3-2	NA	CASSRAYNEQFF	TGTGCCAGCAGCCGCGCTTACAATGAGCAGTTCTTC
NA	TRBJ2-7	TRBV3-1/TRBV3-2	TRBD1	CASSQPGTGGVEQYF	TGTGCCAGCAGCCAACCCGGGACAGGGGGCGTCGAGCAGTACTTC
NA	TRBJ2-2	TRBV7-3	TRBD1	CASSLTLGQGTGELFF	TGTGCCAGCAGCTTAACGTTGGGACAGGGCACCGGGGAGCTGTTTTTT
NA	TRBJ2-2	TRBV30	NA	CAWSPTNTGELFF	TGTGCCTGGAGCCCAACGAACACCGGGGAGCTGTTTTTT
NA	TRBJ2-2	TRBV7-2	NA	CASSLGQVIGELFF	TGTGCCAGCAGCTTAGGACAGGTTATCGGGGAGCTGTTTTTT
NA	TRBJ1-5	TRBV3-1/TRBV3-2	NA	CASSQDIQGSQPQHF	TGTGCCAGCAGCCAAGATATCCAGGGGAGCCAGCCCCAGCATTTT
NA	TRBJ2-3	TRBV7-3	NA	CASRPTRSSTDTQYF	TGTGCCAGCAGACCAACCCGGAGTAGCACAGATACGCAGTATTTT
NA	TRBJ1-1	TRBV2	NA	CASTFGLSTEAFF	TGTGCCAGCACATTCGGGTTAAGCACTGAAGCTTTCTTT
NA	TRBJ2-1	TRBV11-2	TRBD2	CASSLRYSGRGDNEQFF	TGTGCCAGCAGCTTAAGATACAGCGGGAGGGGCGACAATGAGCAGTTCTTC
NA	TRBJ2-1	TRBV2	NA	CASSGPAGHNEQFF	TGTGCCAGCAGCGGTCCCGCAGGCCACAATGAGCAGTTCTTC
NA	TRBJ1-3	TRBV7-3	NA	CASSSSPGAGNTIYF	TGTGCCAGCAGCTCCTCCCCCGGGGCTGGAAACACCATATATTTT
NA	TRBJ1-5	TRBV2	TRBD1	CASHDRGGFNQPQHF	TGTGCCAGCCATGACAGGGGCGGTTTTAATCAGCCCCAGCATTTT
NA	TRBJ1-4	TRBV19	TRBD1	CASNPDRGYEKLFF	TGTGCCAGTAACCCGGACAGGGGATACGAAAAACTGTTTTTT
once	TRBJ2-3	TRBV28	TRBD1	CASREGQGPRNTQYF	TGTGCCAGCAGGGAGGGACAGGGGCCACGAAATACGCAGTATTTT
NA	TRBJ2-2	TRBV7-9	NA	CASRVSGTNTGELFF	TGTGCCAGCCGCGTTTCGGGGACGAACACCGGGGAGCTGTTTTTT
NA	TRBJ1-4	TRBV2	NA	CASKMAATNEKLFF	TGTGCCAGCAAAATGGCGGCAACTAATGAAAAACTGTTTTTT
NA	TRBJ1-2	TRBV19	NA	CASSLQGSPYGYTF	TGTGCCAGTAGTCTCCAGGGATCGCCCTATGGCTACACCTTC
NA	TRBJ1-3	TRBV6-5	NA	CASSLAGGNTIYF	TGTGCCAGCAGTCTGGCAGGGGGAAACACCATATATTTT
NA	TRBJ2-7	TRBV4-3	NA	CASSQDRLTISYEQYF	TGCGCCAGCAGCCAAGATCGTTTAACTATCTCCTACGAGCAGTACTTC
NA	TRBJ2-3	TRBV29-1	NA	CSGGGWQGSDTQYF	TGCAGCGGCGGTGGGTGGCAGGGTTCAGATACGCAGTATTTT
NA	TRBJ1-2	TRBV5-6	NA	CASSLSQGNYGYTF	TGTGCCAGCAGCTTGAGCCAGGGGAACTATGGCTACACCTTC
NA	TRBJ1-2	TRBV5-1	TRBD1	CASSRDRSIAPQDGYTF	TGCGCCAGCAGCAGGGACAGGAGTATTGCACCTCAGGATGGCTACACCTTC